This passage covers 19 T cell receptor beta chains from one sample sequenced in a study of Graves' ophthalmopathy and Graves' hyperthyroidism. RNA transcripts provided the template for amplifying TCR beta CDR3 regions. Second-round multiplex PCR followed a first-round RT-PCR using HTBI primers. MiXCR, run by TCRdb on the multiplex PCR reads, gives a single entry per CDR3 protein. This table has 500,000 to 800,000 distinct CDR3 sequences, over 40% appearing once. The specimen sequenced was peripheral blood. These receptors originate from an adult man with Graves' ophthalmopathy.

This clonotype was seen a handful of times. V and J are TRBV12-3 or TRBV12-4 and TRBJ2-7; 8 positions agree with TRBD2. J gave up 1 base and V 3 bases, and 2 bases lay outside the gene matches. There are 14 residues in the CDR3. The CDR3: CASSFVAGSYEQYF. The CDR3 bases are TGTGCCAGCAGTTTTGTAGCGGGGTCCTACGAGCAGTACTTC.

There are many counts of this clonotype. The chain combines TRBV9 with TRBJ1-1; D is unclear. This CDR3 has 14 residues. CDR1 is SGDLS, CDR2 YYNGEE, per germline. V shed 0 bases and J shed 1 base, with 7 bases lying between them. CDR3 sequence: CASSVAPRNTEAFF. The CDR3 DNA sequence: TGTGCCAGCAGCGTAGCTCCCAGGAACACTGAAGCTTTCTTT.

In this sample, this clonotype turned up many times. The chain has TRBV2 and TRBJ1-1, with 7 bases fitting TRBD1. Germline V lookup: CDR1 SNHLY, CDR2 FYNNEI. J gave up 1 base and V 4 bases, and 9 bases lay outside the gene matches. The CDR3 spans 16 residues. Here the CDR3 reads CASSVPRDRENTEAFF. The CDR3 DNA follows: TGTGCCAGCAGTGTGCCTCGGGACAGAGAGAACACTGAAGCTTTCTTT.

This clonotype was detected ten times or more. V is TRBV12-3 or TRBV12-4 and J is TRBJ1-5; maybe TRBD1 (6 bases). The CDR3 loop spans 15 amino acids. V was cut by 2 bases and J by 7 bases, with 15 bases left in between. CDR3 sequence reads: CASSLSIRGGQPQHF. The CDR3, as DNA: TGTGCCAGCAGTTTATCAATCAGGGGTGGACAGCCCCAGCATTTT.

The chain is built from TRBV12-3 or TRBV12-4 and TRBJ1-4; 9 bases match TRBD1. V lost 2 bases, J lost 10 bases, and 14 bases stayed unmatched. This CDR3 is 17 amino acids long. The CDR3 coding sequence is TGTGCCAGCAGTTTACAAAACCGGGACAGGGCATTGGGAAAACTGTTTTTT. It translates to CASSLQNRDRALGKLFF.

The CDR3 DNA reads TGTGCCATCAGTGTAAGTGGGGACACAGATACGCAGTATTTT. Amino acids: CAISVSGDTDTQYF. This chain links TRBV10-3 with TRBJ2-3, with no clear D. Germline V gene lookup returns CDR1 ENHRY and CDR2 SYGVKD. Trimming left V 4 bases short and J 2 bases short, with 10 bases between. The CDR3 is 14 residues long.

The rearrangement joins TRBV7-2 to TRBJ1-4; D not resolved. V dropped 3 bases and J dropped 6 bases, with 17 bases sitting between them. This CDR3 region has 16 residues. Germline lookup yields CDR1 SGHTA and CDR2 FQGNSA. The CDR3 loop reads CASSLGAGASYEKLFF. The CDR3 DNA sequence: TGTGCCAGCAGCTTGGGAGCGGGAGCTAGTTATGAAAAACTGTTTTTT. Using reference TRBV7-2 and TRBJ1-4 for the parts outside the CDR3, the full variable domain is GAGVSQSPSNKVTEKGKDVELRCDPISGHTALYWYRQSLGQGLEFLIYFQGNSAPDKSGLPSDRFSAERTGGSVSTLTIQRTQQEDSAVYLCASSLGAGASYEKLFFGSGTQLSVL.

This clonotype was observed many times. The chain links TRBV7-9 to TRBJ2-5, with D tentatively TRBD1 or TRBD2 (5 bases each). Trimming took off 4 bases at V and 3 bases at J, with 9 bases between the two ends. CDR1 is SEHNR, CDR2 FQNEAQ, per germline (reference sequence). The CDR3 consists of 13 residues. The CDR3 loop is CASSSGPKETQYF. CDR3 bases: TGTGCCAGCAGCTCGGGACCCAAAGAGACCCAGTACTTC. The full variable domain, with the rest looked up from reference TRBV7-9 and TRBJ2-5, is DTGVSQNPRHKITKRGQNVTFRCDPISEHNRLYWYRQTLGQGPEFLTYFQNEAQLEKSRLLSDRFSAERPKGSFSTLEIQRTEQGDSAMYLCASSSGPKETQYFGPGTRLLVL.

This clonotype has a count of ten or more. This sequence joins TRBV24-1 and TRBJ1-2; 8 positions match TRBD1. The CDR3 consists of 16 residues. Germline trimming cut 0 bases from V and 4 bases from J; bases unmatched to any gene: 6. CDR1 KGHDR and CDR2 SFDVKD come from the germline V gene. The CDR3 nucleotides read TGTGCCACCAGTGATTTGCGAGGACAGGGCATCTATGGCTACACCTTC. The encoded protein is CATSDLRGQGIYGYTF.

The CDR3 nucleotides are TGTGCCATCGCGGGGGGGCGGGAGCTGTTTTTT. As protein: CAIAGGRELFF. V gene TRBV12-3 or TRBV12-4 combines with J gene TRBJ2-2; 9 bases agree with TRBD2. The CDR3 length is 11 residues. Trimming at V came to 10 bases and at J to 9 bases, leaving 3 bases not matched to a gene.

Ten or more counts support this clonotype. V gene TRBV2 combines with J gene TRBJ2-2, with a weak D call TRBD1 (5 bases). The germline V and J ends were trimmed by 4 bases and 6 bases, with 15 bases remaining between them. The germline CDR1 and CDR2 sequences are SNHLY and FYNNEI. This CDR3 is 15 amino acids long. The CDR3 spells CASSVGAAIAGELFF. The DNA of the CDR3 is TGTGCCAGCAGTGTAGGGGCCGCAATCGCCGGGGAGCTGTTTTTT.

For this clonotype: One end of the junction does not line up with germline, which may come from a read error. V and J are TRBV9 and TRBJ2-2; possibly TRBD1 or TRBD2 for D (6 bases each). The length of the CDR3 is 17 residues. Germline CDR1 is SGDLS and CDR2 is YYNGEE. The CDR3: CASSLLGGHANTGELLF. CDR3 coding DNA: TGTGCCAGCAGCCTCCTCGGGGGCCACGCGAACACCGGGGAGCTGCTTTTT.

This clonotype was seen many times. V and J are TRBV2 and TRBJ1-1; D gene unclear. Germline V gene sequence: CDR1 SNHLY, CDR2 FYNNEI. V was clipped by 4 bases and J by 1 base, with 13 bases between them. This CDR3 comprises 15 residues. CDR3 coding DNA: TGTGCCAGCAGTGTACCAGGTGCGGGGAACACTGAAGCTTTCTTT. This encodes CASSVPGAGNTEAFF.

This clonotype was recorded many times. This sequence joins TRBV5-1 and TRBJ2-7; possible D gene TRBD1, 6 bases. Trimming left V 7 bases short and J 5 bases short, with 13 bases between. Germline CDR1 is SGHRS and CDR2 is YFSETQ. This CDR3 has 12 amino acids. The CDR3 DNA is TGCGCCAGCGGCAGGGGTCCCGACGAGCAGTACTTC. Its translation: CASGRGPDEQYF. Full variable domain (remainder filled in from reference TRBV5-1 and TRBJ2-7): KAGVTQTPRYLIKTRGQQVTLSCSPISGHRSVSWYQQTPGQGLQFLFEYFSETQRNKGNFPGRFSGRQFSNSRSEMNVSTLELGDSALYLCASGRGPDEQYFGPGTRLTVT.

The chain employs TRBV19 and TRBJ1-2; no definite D call. The CDR3 has 14 residues. Germline CDR1 reads LNHDA; CDR2 reads SQIVND (reference sequence). V was pared by 0 bases and J by 2 bases, with 7 bases between. CDR3 in amino acids: CASSIDRANYGYTF. The CDR3 DNA reads TGTGCCAGTAGTATAGATCGGGCGAACTATGGCTACACCTTC.

V gene TRBV19 combines with J gene TRBJ1-2, with 7 bases lining up with TRBD1. Losses at the gene ends were 5 bases for V and 7 bases for J; bases not matched to a gene: 7. CDR1 is LNHDA and CDR2 is SQIVND in the germline V gene (reference sequence). This CDR3 is built from 13 residues. CDR3 residues: CASSGTVQTGYTF. The CDR3 DNA follows: TGTGCCAGTAGTGGGACAGTCCAGACTGGCTACACCTTC.

This clonotype was detected many times. Sequence at one end of the junction differs from germline and may be a read error. The chain recombines TRBV7-7 with TRBJ2-5, with TRBD2 matching over 9 bases. The germline gives CDR1 SSHAT, CDR2 FNYEAQ (reference sequence). CDR3 size: 15 residues. The CDR3 spells CASSLASGVLETQYF. The DNA of the CDR3 is TGTGCTAGCAGCTTGGCTAGCGGGGTTTTGGAGACCCAGTACTTC. Drawing the rest from reference TRBV7-7 and TRBJ2-5, the complete variable domain is GAGVSQSPRYKVTKRGQDVTLRCDPISSHATLYWYQQALGQGPEFLTYFNYEAQPDKSGLPSDRFSAERPEGSISTLTIQRTEQRDSAMYRCASSLASGVLETQYFGPGTRLLVL.

The V and J genes are TRBV25-1 and TRBJ1-5, with D unresolved. In germline, CDR1 is MGHDK, CDR2 SYGVNS. Trimming stripped 6 bases from V and 13 bases from J, with 19 bases between. The CDR3 covers 13 residues. CDR3 protein: CASSLARGGNQHF. The CDR3 DNA reads as TGTGCCAGCAGCTTAGCTCGGGGAGGCAATCAGCATTTT.

CDR3 nucleotides: TGTGCCAGCAGCTTTCCGGGACAGGGCGGGTCACCCCTCCACTTT. It yields the protein CASSFPGQGGSPLHF. The J gene is TRBJ1-6, the V gene TRBV5-6; TRBD1 matches at 9 bases. Germline CDR1 reads SGHDT; CDR2 reads YYEEEE. V dropped 2 bases and J dropped 10; count of bases not matched to a gene: 7. This CDR3 spans 15 amino acids.